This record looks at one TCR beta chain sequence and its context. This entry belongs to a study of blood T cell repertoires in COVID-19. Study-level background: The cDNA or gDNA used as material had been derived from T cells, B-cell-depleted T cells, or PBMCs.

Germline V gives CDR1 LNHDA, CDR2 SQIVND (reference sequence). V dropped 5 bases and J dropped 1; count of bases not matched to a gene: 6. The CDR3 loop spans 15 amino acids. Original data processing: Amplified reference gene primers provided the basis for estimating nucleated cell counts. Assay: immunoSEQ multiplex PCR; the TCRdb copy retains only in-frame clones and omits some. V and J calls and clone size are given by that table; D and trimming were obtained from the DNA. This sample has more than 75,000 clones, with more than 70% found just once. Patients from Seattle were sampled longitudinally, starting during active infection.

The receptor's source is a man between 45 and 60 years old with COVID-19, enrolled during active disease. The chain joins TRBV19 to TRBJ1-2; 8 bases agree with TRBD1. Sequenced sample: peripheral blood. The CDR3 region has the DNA TGTGCCAGTAGTTTCGGACAGGGCCTTAACTATGGCTACACCTTC. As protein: CASSFGQGLNYGYTF.